The next 18 T cell receptor beta chains were all read from a single sample in a study of blood T cell repertoires in COVID-19. Some clones are missing from TCRdb's copy, which holds only in-frame ones; the method was immunoSEQ multiplex PCR. The sample has 200,000 to 300,000 clones, approximately 85% seen once. Sequences were obtained from peripheral blood. Receptor source: a human donor in a cohort sampled during active COVID-19.

V gene TRBV27 combines with J gene TRBJ2-4; tentative D call: TRBD1 (5 bases). The CDR3 sequence is 19 residues long. Germline V CDR1 and CDR2: MNHEY, SMNVEV (reference sequence). Trimming removed 3 bases from V and 0 bases from J, with 21 bases in between. The CDR3 loop is CASSLVPSFRVLAKNIQYF. Written as DNA, the CDR3 is TGTGCCAGCAGTTTGGTTCCTTCCTTCAGGGTCCTAGCCAAAAACATTCAGTACTTC.

The chain has TRBV19 and TRBJ1-6; a possible D gene is TRBD1 (6 bases). The V end was cut by 9 bases, the J end by 0 bases, with 15 bases between. The length of the CDR3 is 16 residues. Germline CDR1 is LNHDA and CDR2 is SQIVND (reference sequence). The CDR3 DNA sequence: TGTGCCAGCTCGGGGACACCGAGCTCCTATAATTCACCCCTCCACTTT. It codes for CASSGTPSSYNSPLHF.

This chain connects TRBV19 to TRBJ2-3; 7 nucleotides line up with TRBD1. CDR1 and CDR2 from the germline V gene are LNHDA and SQIVND (reference sequence). The CDR3 is 15 residues long. J lost 4 bases, V lost 7 bases, and 11 bases had no gene match. This chain's CDR3 is CASKPDRVLPDTQYF. The CDR3 nucleotides are TGTGCCAGTAAGCCCGACAGGGTTCTTCCAGATACGCAGTATTTT.

This clone was seen a single time. This chain joins TRBV5-1 and TRBJ1-1; D not certain. The CDR3 contains 15 residues. Trimming removed 4 bases at V and 4 bases at J, with 17 bases between. Looked up from germline, CDR1 is SGHRS and CDR2 is YFSETQ. The CDR3 spells CASSLPGGIGTEAFF. DNA of the CDR3: TGCGCCAGCAGCCTACCGGGCGGGATTGGCACTGAAGCTTTCTTT.

The J gene is TRBJ1-1, the V gene TRBV27; D remains ambiguous. CDR1 and CDR2 (germline): MNHEY, SMNVEV (reference sequence). Trimming pared 10 bases from V and 3 bases from J, leaving 24 bases between. The CDR3 runs 16 residues. CDR3 nucleotide sequence: TGTGCCACCCCATCCACGAGGTCCCCCTGGGACACTGAAGCTTTCTTT. It encodes CATPSTRSPWDTEAFF.

The V and J genes are TRBV3-1 (or the pseudogene TRBV3-2) and TRBJ2-7; 9 nucleotides line up with TRBD1. The germline V gene encodes CDR1 LGHDT and CDR2 YNNKEL (reference sequence). V shed 4 bases, J shed 3 bases, and the junction held 4 bases outside the gene matches. This CDR3 region has 14 residues. CDR3 DNA sequence: TGTGCCAGCAGCCTGCAGGACAGGGGCTACGAGCAGTACTTC. It yields the protein CASSLQDRGYEQYF.

This sequence joins TRBV7-8 and TRBJ2-7; D might be TRBD1 (6 bases). Trimming cost V 5 bases and J 0 bases, with 11 bases left between them. Germline V lookup: CDR1 SGHVS, CDR2 FQNEAQ. The CDR3 runs 14 residues. CDR3 nucleotide sequence: TGTGCCAGCAGCCCCTCGACAGGCTCCTACGAGCAGTACTTC. Residues: CASSPSTGSYEQYF.

This clone was seen once. The chain uses TRBV9 and TRBJ2-3; TRBD1 matches at 7 bases. Germline V gene lookup returns CDR1 SGDLS and CDR2 YYNGEE. The J segment lost 2 bases and the V segment lost 2 bases, leaving 2 bases of the junction unmatched. The CDR3 has 14 residues. In nucleotides, the CDR3 is TGTGCCAGCAGCGTTGAGGGGGCCACAGATACGCAGTATTTT. It encodes CASSVEGATDTQYF.

The genes are TRBV27 and TRBJ1-1, with 11 bases lining up with TRBD1. Looked up from germline, CDR1 is MNHEY and CDR2 is SMNVEV (reference sequence). V was pared by 4 bases and J by 9 bases, with 4 bases of the junction left unmatched. The CDR3 is 13 residues long. CDR3 in amino acids: CASSYRTGGQAFF. The CDR3 bases are TGTGCCAGCAGTTATCGGACAGGGGGCCAAGCTTTCTTT.

The chain joins TRBV6-2 or TRBV6-3 to TRBJ2-3; TRBD1 agrees at 8 bases. Germline CDR1 MNHEY, CDR2 SVGEGT. The CDR3 contains 15 residues. Trimming at V came to 4 bases and at J to 3 bases, leaving 6 bases not matched to a gene. In nucleotides, the CDR3 is TGTGCCAGCAGTTTTACAGGGGGTTGGACAGATACGCAGTATTTT. It yields the protein CASSFTGGWTDTQYF.

CDR3 amino acids: CASSLYMNTEAFF. Here the CDR3 DNA reads TGTGCCAGCAGCTTGTATATGAACACTGAAGCTTTCTTT. The chain employs TRBV5-8 and TRBJ1-1, with D hard to call. V lost 1 base, J lost 0 bases, and 4 bases lay in between. CDR1 and CDR2 (germline): SGHTS, YDEGEE. The CDR3 covers 13 residues.

The genes are TRBV27 and TRBJ2-7, with 9 bases that match TRBD1. The V gene end was trimmed by 4 bases and the J gene end by 4 bases; junction bases not matched to a gene: 5. The CDR3 is 14 amino acids. Germline CDR1 MNHEY, CDR2 SMNVEV (reference sequence). The CDR3 region is CASSWGQGRYEQYF. CDR3 bases: TGTGCCAGCAGTTGGGGACAGGGACGGTACGAGCAGTACTTC.

This clone was found once. The J gene is TRBJ2-5, the V gene TRBV2; 10 bases match TRBD1. The junction had 15 bases not matched to a gene; V was cut back by 3 bases and J by 5 bases. CDR3 size: 18 residues. CDR1 SNHLY and CDR2 FYNNEI come from the germline V gene. CDR3 DNA: TGTGCCAGCAGTGATCCTGGCTCCGGGACAGGGGTGGAGGAGACCCAGTACTTC. Amino acid sequence: CASSDPGSGTGVEETQYF.

The chain has TRBV18 and TRBJ2-6; TRBD1 matches at 7 bases. Germline assignment: CDR1 KGHSH and CDR2 LQKENI. The CDR3 runs to 12 residues. With V trimmed by 3 bases and J by 17 bases, 7 bases remained unmatched. This chain's CDR3 is CASSPRTGDLTF. The CDR3 DNA is TGTGCCAGCTCACCTCGGACAGGCGACTTGACTTTC.

The gene calls are TRBV4-3 and TRBJ1-1; no reliable D call. Germline lookup yields CDR1 LGHNA and CDR2 YSLEER. Between the trimmed V and J ends, which lost 1 base and 4 bases, there was a span of 13 bases. The CDR3 totals 15 residues. CDR3 protein: CASSQGNYGRTEAFF. Here the CDR3 DNA reads TGCGCCAGCAGCCAAGGAAACTACGGCCGCACTGAAGCTTTCTTT.

This chain links TRBV6-5 with TRBJ2-7; 11 bases are a match to TRBD2. Germline V gives CDR1 MNHEY, CDR2 SVGAGI. The ends lost 8 bases at V and 4 bases at J; junction bases unmatched: 4. This CDR3 contains 13 residues. The DNA for the CDR3 is TGTGCCAGCGGCCCTAGCGGGGGGTACGAGCAGTACTTC. Translating it yields CASGPSGGYEQYF.

This clone was counted once. The rearrangement uses TRBV7-2 and TRBJ2-1; TRBD2 aligns across 10 bases. After removal of 5 bases from V and 1 base from J, the junction contained 2 bases not matched to a gene. From germline, CDR1 is SGHTA and CDR2 FQGNSA. The CDR3 runs 15 residues. Here the CDR3 DNA reads TGTGCCAGCAGCAGGACTAGCGGTTCCTACAATGAGCAGTTCTTC. Translating gives CASSRTSGSYNEQFF.

The chain uses TRBV6-5 and TRBJ2-7, with a tentative D call TRBD1 (6 bases). Germline V gene lookup returns CDR1 MNHEY and CDR2 SVGAGI. The CDR3 has 15 amino acids. The V gene lost 7 bases and the J gene lost 0 bases, with 16 bases spanning the gap. DNA for the CDR3: TGTGCCAGCAAGTTTGGGGGCTTGGGCTCCTACGAGCAGTACTTC. Protein product: CASKFGGLGSYEQYF.